These 6 T cell receptor beta chains were all obtained from the same sample, sequenced in a study of response to subunit inactivated influenza vaccine. TCRdb recomputed calls from the RT-PCR reads with MiXCR, one row per CDR3 protein. The sample contains about 700,000 distinct CDR3 sequences, approximately 14% of which appear only once. The source was PBMCs from blood, collected 12 days after vaccination. Source of these receptors: a man in his fifties who received an inactivated influenza vaccine.

This clonotype was counted a few times. The chain has TRBV20-1 and TRBJ1-1; D may be TRBD1 (5 bases). V dropped 4 bases and J dropped 5 bases, with 20 bases sitting between them. The CDR3 is 15 residues long. The germline CDR1 and CDR2 sequences are DFQATT and SNEGSKA (reference sequence). The CDR3 DNA reads as TGCAGTGCTACCCCGACAGAGGGGTATTGGACTGAAGCTTTCTTT. Translating it yields CSATPTEGYWTEAFF.

The J gene is TRBJ1-1, the V gene TRBV28, with a possible D match to TRBD1 (5 bases). Between the trimmed V and J ends, which lost 7 bases and 4 bases, there was a span of 16 bases. CDR3 length: 14 amino acids. The V gene's germline CDR1 is MDHEN and CDR2 SYDVKM. The CDR3 DNA reads TGTGCCAGCACCGTCCAGGGACGGGCCACTGAAGCTTTCTTT. Amino acids: CASTVQGRATEAFF. Drawing the rest from reference TRBV28 and TRBJ1-1, the complete variable domain is DVKVTQSSRYLVKRTGEKVFLECVQDMDHENMFWYRQDPGLGLRLIYFSYDVKMKEKGDIPEGYSVSREKKERFSLILESASTNQTSMYLCASTVQGRATEAFFGQGTRLTVV.

This clonotype occurred a few times. J is TRBJ2-1 and V is TRBV12-3 or TRBV12-4, with 8 nucleotides matching TRBD1. The CDR3 runs 11 residues. V gave up 6 bases and J gave up 15 bases; unmatched junction bases: 7. DNA of the CDR3: TGTGCCAGCAGGCGGACAGGGAGCCTGTTCTTC. As protein: CASRRTGSLFF.

V is TRBV23-1 and J is TRBJ1-6; D gene unclear. TRBV23-1 is placed among ORFs of uncertain function. V gave up 6 bases and J gave up 7 bases, with 16 bases separating them. This CDR3 comprises 15 residues. CDR3 region: CASSPREGRNSPLHF. CDR3 sequence (DNA): TGCGCCAGCAGCCCCCGTGAAGGGAGGAATTCACCCCTCCACTTT.

There are many counts of this clonotype. The germline gene is not matched at one end of the junction; a read error may be the cause. The chain couples TRBV30 to TRBJ2-1, with TRBD2 identical over 7 bases. The germline V gene has CDR1 GTSNPN and CDR2 SVGIG (reference sequence). The CDR3 extends over 14 amino acids. CDR3 nucleotides: TGTGCCTGGAGCCGGGACTACACCTACAACGAGCAGTTCTTC. Amino acids: CAWSRDYTYNEQFF.

This clonotype was seen a few times. The chain links TRBV3-1 to TRBJ1-5; TRBD1 might be the D (5 bases). The CDR3 extends over 13 amino acids. Looked up from germline, CDR1 is LGHDT and CDR2 is YNNKEL (reference sequence). The V gene lost 4 bases and the J gene lost 7 bases, with 11 bases spanning the gap. The CDR3 nucleotides are TGTGCCAGCAGCCCAGGGCTAGGGCAGCCCCAGCATTTT. Protein sequence: CASSPGLGQPQHF.